These 8 T cell receptor beta chains originate from one sample sequenced in a study of Ad26.COV2.S vaccination and SARS-CoV-2 variants (dated by TCRdb to 2020 to 2023). The library was produced with the immunoSEQ multiplex PCR assay. Not all clones reach the TCRdb copy of this immuneACCESS table, which keeps in-frame sequences only. Checked studies attribute under half of the gap to unresolved V genes and leave the rest unexplained. Recorded for this sample are some 390,000 clones; around 91% of them occurred a single time. The top ten clonotypes cover 1.5% to 2% of the sample. Sample treatment or condition, as interpreted from the label and publication: roughly 20 received Ad26.COV2.S at low or high dose, single or two shots; about 5 received placebo; per-sample allocation not given. For vaccine and placebo recipients, repertoires were sequenced using samples collected on day 63 after the first injection.

The sequencing used peripheral blood, collected in a trial of Ad26.COV2.S vaccine versus placebo. These TCRs come from a person aged 18 to 59 who received the Ad26.COV2.S COVID-19 vaccine or a placebo.

In its sample, this clone was seen a few times. The chain carries TRBV19 and TRBJ2-2; D is possibly TRBD1 (6 bases). Trimming removed 6 bases at V and 4 bases at J, with 9 bases between. The CDR3 runs 13 residues. The germline V gene has CDR1 LNHDA and CDR2 SQIVND (reference sequence). CDR3 residues: CASSRTVTGELFF. The CDR3 DNA is TGTGCCAGTAGCCGGACAGTCACCGGGGAGCTGTTTTTT.

The genes are TRBV11-1 and TRBJ2-7, with D hard to call. CDR1 and CDR2 from the germline V gene are SGHAT and FQDESV (reference sequence). Between the trimmed V and J ends, which lost 1 base and 2 bases, there was a span of 9 bases. The CDR3 extends over 14 amino acids. The CDR3 DNA reads as TGTGCCAGCAGCTTAGTTGCAGGTCCCTACGAGCAGTACTTC. Its protein is CASSLVAGPYEQYF.

The chain is built from TRBV9 and TRBJ2-7; 7 bases align to TRBD1. The V gene end was trimmed by 4 bases and the J gene end by 10 bases; junction bases not matched to a gene: 11. CDR1 and CDR2 (germline): SGDLS, YYNGEE. The CDR3 has 13 amino acids. Written as DNA, the CDR3 is TGTGCCAGCAGCTCAGGTCCCCGGGACAGTCAGTACTTC. Translating it yields CASSSGPRDSQYF.

V is TRBV24-1 and J is TRBJ2-1; D might be TRBD2 (5 bases). V lost 5 bases and J lost 5, with 9 bases in between. CDR3 length: 13 residues. Germline CDR1 reads KGHDR; CDR2 reads SFDVKD. The CDR3 DNA follows: TGTGCCACCAGTGGCCTTAGCGACAATGAGCAGTTCTTC. It yields the protein CATSGLSDNEQFF.

The V call is TRBV30, the J call TRBJ2-1; the match to TRBD2 covers 11 bases. This CDR3 has 13 amino acids. The trim removed 4 bases at V and 6 bases at J, leaving 2 bases unmatched. Germline V CDR1 and CDR2: GTSNPN, SVGIG (reference sequence). The CDR3 DNA sequence: TGTGCCTGGACTAGCGGGAGGCGCAATGAGCAGTTCTTC. Its translation is CAWTSGRRNEQFF. The whole variable domain, remainder taken from reference TRBV30 and TRBJ2-1, is SQTIHQWPATLVQPVGSPLSLECTVEGTSNPNLYWYRQAAGRGLQLLFYSVGIGQISSEVPQNLSASRPQDRQFILSSKKLLLSDSGFYLCAWTSGRRNEQFFGPGTRLTVL.

V and J are TRBV2 and TRBJ1-5; no definite D call. The V gene's germline CDR1 is SNHLY and CDR2 FYNNEI. V lost 4 bases, J lost 0 bases, and 10 bases lay in between. The CDR3 has 15 residues. The DNA of the CDR3 is TGTGCCAGCAGTGCAGCAGTTTATAGCAATCAGCCCCAGCATTTT. Translating it yields CASSAAVYSNQPQHF.

V usage is TRBV11-2 and J usage is TRBJ2-7; 7 nucleotides match TRBD2. Unmatched junction bases numbered 5, after V lost 3 bases and J lost 3 bases. Germline V gene data show CDR1 as SGHAT and CDR2 as FQNNGV. This CDR3 has 14 amino acids. CDR3 nucleotide sequence: TGTGCCAGCAGCTTTTCTAGCGGTCTCTACGAGCAGTACTTC. Encoded protein: CASSFSSGLYEQYF.

The chain employs TRBV15 and TRBJ1-4; D not certain. V was trimmed by 9 bases and J by 0 bases, leaving 8 bases between them. This CDR3 contains 13 residues. The germline V gene has CDR1 LNHNV and CDR2 YYDKDF (reference sequence). The CDR3 is CATSFSTNEKLFF. CDR3 in DNA: TGTGCCACGTCGTTTTCAACTAATGAAAAACTGTTTTTT.